This T cell receptor beta chain was sequenced in a study of circulating and synovial CD4+ cells in juvenile arthritis. This CDR3 spans 20 amino acids. Germline V gives CDR1 SGHTA, CDR2 FQGNSA. The ends lost 0 bases at V and 0 bases at J; junction bases unmatched: 14. Some clones are missing from TCRdb's copy, which holds only in-frame ones; the method was immunoSEQ multiplex PCR. The sample has about 33,000 clones; 90% to 95% are singletons. Study results and limitations: Vbeta family usage analysis did not detect the pathogenic-like versus bulk difference.

On this clone itself: The antigen remains undetermined.

Sample: CD4+ T cells from blood. The chain is built from TRBV7-2 and TRBJ2-7; TRBD2 matches 10 bases. This receptor was obtained from a human donor with juvenile idiopathic arthritis. CDR3 loop: CASSLARISGGQLSSYEQYF. DNA of the CDR3: TGTGCCAGCAGCTTAGCGCGGATTAGCGGGGGGCAACTAAGCTCCTACGAGCAGTACTTC.